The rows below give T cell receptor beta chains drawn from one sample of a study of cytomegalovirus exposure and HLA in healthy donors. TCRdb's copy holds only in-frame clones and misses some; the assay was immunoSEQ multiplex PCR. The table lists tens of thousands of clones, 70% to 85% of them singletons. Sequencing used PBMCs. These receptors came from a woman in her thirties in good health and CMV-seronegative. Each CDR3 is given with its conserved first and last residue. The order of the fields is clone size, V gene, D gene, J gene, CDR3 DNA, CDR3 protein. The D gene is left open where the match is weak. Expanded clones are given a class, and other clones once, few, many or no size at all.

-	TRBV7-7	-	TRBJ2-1	TGTGCTAGCAGCTTAACCCCAGTGGGTCTAGCGTCCTACAATGAGCAGTTCTTC	CASSLTPVGLASYNEQFF
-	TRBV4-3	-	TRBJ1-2	TGCGCCAGCAGCCGAAACTATATACAGGTTCCCGGCGATGGCTACACCTTC	CASSRNYIQVPGDGYTF
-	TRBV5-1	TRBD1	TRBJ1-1	TGCGCCAGCAGCCCTGCAGGGGGCTACACTGAAGCTTTCTTT	CASSPAGGYTEAFF
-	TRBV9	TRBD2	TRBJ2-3	TGTGCCAGCAGCGAGGAAGCGGGAGCATGGGCAGATACGCAGTATTTT	CASSEEAGAWADTQYF
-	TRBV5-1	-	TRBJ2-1	TGCGCCAGCAGCTTGCCCACCGGGGATGAGCAGTTCTTC	CASSLPTGDEQFF
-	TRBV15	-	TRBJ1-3	TGTGCCACCAGCAGGGATACAGGGATCATATATTTT	CATSRDTGIIYF
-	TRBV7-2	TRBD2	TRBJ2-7	TGTGCCAGCAGCTTGGGACTAGCGGGGGGGTCCTACGAGCAGTACTTC	CASSLGLAGGSYEQYF
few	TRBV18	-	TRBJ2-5	TGTGCCAGCTCACCAGGGGCCAGGGAAGAGACCCAGTACTTC	CASSPGAREETQYF
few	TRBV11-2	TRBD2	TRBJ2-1	TGTGCCAGCACACGACTAGCTAGTAATGAGCAGTTCTTC	CASTRLASNEQFF
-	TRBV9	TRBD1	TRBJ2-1	TGTGCCAGCAGTTCCGGGACAGGGGCCCATGAGCAGTTCTTC	CASSSGTGAHEQFF
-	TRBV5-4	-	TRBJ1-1	TGTGCCAGCAGCTGGGGGGTGAACACTGAAGCTTTCTTT	CASSWGVNTEAFF
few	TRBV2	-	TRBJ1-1	TGTGCCAGCAGTGAAACTTTTTGGACACCGCGAACTCAGAACACTGAAGCTTTCTTT	CASSETFWTPRTQNTEAFF
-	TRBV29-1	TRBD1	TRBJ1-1	TGCAGCGTTGAAGATCGCAGGGGGCGAACTGAAGCTTTCTTT	CSVEDRRGRTEAFF
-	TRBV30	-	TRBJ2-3	TGTGCCTGGAGTGTCGATCAGGGAAAGGGCACAGATACGCAGTATTTT	CAWSVDQGKGTDTQYF
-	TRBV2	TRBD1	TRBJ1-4	TGTGCCAGCAGTTCGACAGGGGGTCTGAAAAAACTGTTTTTT	CASSSTGGLKKLFF
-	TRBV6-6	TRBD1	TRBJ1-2	TGTGCCAGCAGCCAGGGGGCGGGGAGCTATGGCTACACCTTC	CASSQGAGSYGYTF
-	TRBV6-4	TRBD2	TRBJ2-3	TGTGCCAGCAGCCTTAGCGGGAGAGACACAGATACGCAGTATTTT	CASSLSGRDTDTQYF
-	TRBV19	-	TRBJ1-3	TGTGCCAGTAGTATAACAGGGTTGTCTGGAAACACCATATATTTT	CASSITGLSGNTIYF
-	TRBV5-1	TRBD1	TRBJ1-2	TGCGCCAGCAGCGGGGACAGGGGATCGGACTATGGCTACACCTTC	CASSGDRGSDYGYTF
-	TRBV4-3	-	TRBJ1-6	TGCGCCAGCAGCCAAGCAAGTCGGACAAATTCACCCCTCCACTTT	CASSQASRTNSPLHF
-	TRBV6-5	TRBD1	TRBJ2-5	TGTGCCAGCAGTTACTCCTTTAGGGGGCAGCAAGAGACCCAGTACTTC	CASSYSFRGQQETQYF
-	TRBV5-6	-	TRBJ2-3	TGTGCCAGCAGCTTCGGTACAGGGAGAGATACGCAGTATTTT	CASSFGTGRDTQYF
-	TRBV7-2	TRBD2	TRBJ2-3	TGTGCCAGCAGCTTAGATAATAGCGGGGTCGATACGCAGTATTTT	CASSLDNSGVDTQYF
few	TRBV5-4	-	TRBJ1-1	TGTGCCAGCAGCTACGGAGTTGAAGCTTTCTTT	CASSYGVEAFF
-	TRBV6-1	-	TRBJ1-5	TGTGCCAGCAGTGAAGCGCGCAACAGGGAAAGGGGACGCAATCAGCCCCAGCATTTT	CASSEARNRERGRNQPQHF
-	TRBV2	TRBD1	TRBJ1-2	TGTGCCAGCAGTGCACAGGGGGACGGCTACACCTTC	CASSAQGDGYTF